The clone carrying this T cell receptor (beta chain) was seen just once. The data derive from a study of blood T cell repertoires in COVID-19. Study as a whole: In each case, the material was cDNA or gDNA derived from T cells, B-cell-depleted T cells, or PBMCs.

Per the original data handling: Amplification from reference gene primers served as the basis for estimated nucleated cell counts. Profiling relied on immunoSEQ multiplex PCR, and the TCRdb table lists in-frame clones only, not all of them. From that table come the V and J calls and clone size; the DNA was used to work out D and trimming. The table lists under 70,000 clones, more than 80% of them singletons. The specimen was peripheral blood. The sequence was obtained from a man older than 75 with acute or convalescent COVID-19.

In DNA form, the CDR3 reads TGTGCCTGGAGTGTTTTAGGGGCGGACGAGCAGTACTTC. As protein: CAWSVLGADEQYF. The J gene is TRBJ2-7, the V gene TRBV30; D is possibly TRBD1 (5 bases). V shed 0 bases and J shed 5 bases, with 11 bases lying between them. This CDR3 is built from 13 residues. The germline V gene has CDR1 GTSNPN and CDR2 SVGIG (reference sequence).